The T cell receptor beta chain under discussion was sequenced for a study of T-cell reconstitution after alpha-beta-depleted transplantation in children. Germline V gives CDR1 SGHTA, CDR2 FQGNSA. The junction had 9 bases not matched to a gene; V was cut back by 5 bases and J by 6 bases. This CDR3 spans 14 amino acids. Library preparation (for TCRbeta) was performed with unique molecular identifiers. TCRdb re-called the PCR reads with MiXCR, one entry per CDR3 protein. The sample consists of more than 550,000 distinct CDR3 sequences, roughly a tenth of them appearing once. The sequence derives from a human donor who donated a stem cell graft to a child with acute myeloid leukemia. J is TRBJ2-7 and V is TRBV7-2; 8 bases are shared with TRBD1. Sequenced material: PBMCs from the stem cell graft donor, taken from the stem cell graft. Written as DNA, the CDR3 is TGTGCCAGCAGCCTGCGGACAGGGTATCTCGAGCAGTACTTC. Protein sequence: CASSLRTGYLEQYF.